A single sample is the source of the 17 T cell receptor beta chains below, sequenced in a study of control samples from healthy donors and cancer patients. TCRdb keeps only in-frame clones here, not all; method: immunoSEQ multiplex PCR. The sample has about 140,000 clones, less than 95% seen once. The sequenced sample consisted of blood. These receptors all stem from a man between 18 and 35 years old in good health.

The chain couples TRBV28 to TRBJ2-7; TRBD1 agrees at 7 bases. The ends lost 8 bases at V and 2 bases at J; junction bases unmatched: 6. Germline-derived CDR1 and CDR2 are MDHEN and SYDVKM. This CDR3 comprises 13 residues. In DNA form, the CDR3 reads TGTGCCAGCGCCGGCGACAGGGCCTACGAGCAGTACTTC. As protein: CASAGDRAYEQYF. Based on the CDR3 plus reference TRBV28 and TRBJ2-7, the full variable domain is DVKVTQSSRYLVKRTGEKVFLECVQDMDHENMFWYRQDPGLGLRLIYFSYDVKMKEKGDIPEGYSVSREKKERFSLILESASTNQTSMYLCASAGDRAYEQYFGPGTRLTVT.

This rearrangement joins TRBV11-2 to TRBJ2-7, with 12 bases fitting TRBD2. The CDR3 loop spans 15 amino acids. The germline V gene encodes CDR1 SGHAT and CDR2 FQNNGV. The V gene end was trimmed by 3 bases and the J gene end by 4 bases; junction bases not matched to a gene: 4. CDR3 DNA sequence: TGTGCCAGCAGCTTGGCGACTAGCGGGAGTTACGAGCAGTACTTC. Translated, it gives CASSLATSGSYEQYF.

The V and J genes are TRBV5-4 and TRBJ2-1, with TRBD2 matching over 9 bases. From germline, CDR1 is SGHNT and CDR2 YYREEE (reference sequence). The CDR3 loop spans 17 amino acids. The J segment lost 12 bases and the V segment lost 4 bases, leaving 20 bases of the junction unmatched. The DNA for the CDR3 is TGTGCCAGCAGCCCTCGCACGGGACTAGCTTTAAAAGGTGCGCAGTTCTTC. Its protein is CASSPRTGLALKGAQFF.

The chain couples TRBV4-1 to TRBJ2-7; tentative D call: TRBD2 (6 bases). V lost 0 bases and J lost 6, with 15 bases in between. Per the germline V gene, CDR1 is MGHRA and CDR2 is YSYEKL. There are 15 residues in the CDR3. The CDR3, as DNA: TGCGCCAGCAGCCAAGATGGGGGGAACGGACGCGAGCAGTACTTC. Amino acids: CASSQDGGNGREQYF.

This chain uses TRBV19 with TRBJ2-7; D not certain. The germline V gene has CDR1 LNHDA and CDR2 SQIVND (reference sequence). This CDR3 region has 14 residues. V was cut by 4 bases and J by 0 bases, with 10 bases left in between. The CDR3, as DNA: TGTGCCAGTAGTAGGCAGGCGGCCTCCTACGAGCAGTACTTC. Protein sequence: CASSRQAASYEQYF.

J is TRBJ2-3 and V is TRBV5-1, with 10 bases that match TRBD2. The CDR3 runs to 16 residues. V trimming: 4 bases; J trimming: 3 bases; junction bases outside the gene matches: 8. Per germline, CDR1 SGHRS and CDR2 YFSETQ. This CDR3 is CASSPQAGGSTDTQYF. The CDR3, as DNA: TGCGCCAGCAGCCCTCAAGCGGGGGGGAGTACAGATACGCAGTATTTT.

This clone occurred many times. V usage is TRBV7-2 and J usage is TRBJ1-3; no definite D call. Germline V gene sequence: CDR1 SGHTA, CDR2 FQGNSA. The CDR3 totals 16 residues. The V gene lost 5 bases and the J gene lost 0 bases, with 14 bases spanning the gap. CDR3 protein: CASSPTLGSSGNTIYF. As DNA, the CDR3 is TGTGCCAGCAGCCCAACCCTGGGAAGCTCTGGAAACACCATATATTTT.

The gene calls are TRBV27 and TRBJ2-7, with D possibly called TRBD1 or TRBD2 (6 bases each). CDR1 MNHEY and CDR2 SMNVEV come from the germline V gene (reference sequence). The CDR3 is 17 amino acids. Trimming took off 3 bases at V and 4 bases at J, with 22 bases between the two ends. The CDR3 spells CASSFTDGGGLRYEQYF. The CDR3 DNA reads TGTGCCAGCAGTTTCACGGACGGAGGGGGTCTGCGATACGAGCAGTACTTC.

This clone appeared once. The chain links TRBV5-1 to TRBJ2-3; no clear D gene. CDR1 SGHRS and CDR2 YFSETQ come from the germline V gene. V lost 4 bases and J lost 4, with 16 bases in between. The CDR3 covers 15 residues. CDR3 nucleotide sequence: TGCGCCAGCAGCGTCGTCGGACCCGAGGCAGATACGCAGTATTTT. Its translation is CASSVVGPEADTQYF.

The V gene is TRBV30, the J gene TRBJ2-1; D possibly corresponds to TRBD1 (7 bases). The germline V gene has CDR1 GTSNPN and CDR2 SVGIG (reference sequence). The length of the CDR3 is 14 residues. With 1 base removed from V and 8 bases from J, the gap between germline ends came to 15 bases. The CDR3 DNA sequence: TGTGCCTGGAGTGGGGTCAGGGGGAGGTATGAGCAGTTCTTC. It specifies CAWSGVRGRYEQFF.

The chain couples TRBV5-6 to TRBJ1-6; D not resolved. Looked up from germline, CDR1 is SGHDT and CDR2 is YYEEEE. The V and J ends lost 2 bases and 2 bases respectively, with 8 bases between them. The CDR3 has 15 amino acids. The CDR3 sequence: CASSLGQPYNSPLHF. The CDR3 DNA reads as TGTGCCAGCAGCTTAGGGCAGCCCTATAATTCACCCCTCCACTTT.

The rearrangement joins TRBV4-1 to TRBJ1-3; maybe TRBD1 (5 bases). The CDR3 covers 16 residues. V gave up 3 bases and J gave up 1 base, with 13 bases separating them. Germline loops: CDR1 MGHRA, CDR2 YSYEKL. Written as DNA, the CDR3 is TGCGCCAGCAGCCATAGGGACCTTTCTTCTGGAAACACCATATATTTT. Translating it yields CASSHRDLSSGNTIYF.

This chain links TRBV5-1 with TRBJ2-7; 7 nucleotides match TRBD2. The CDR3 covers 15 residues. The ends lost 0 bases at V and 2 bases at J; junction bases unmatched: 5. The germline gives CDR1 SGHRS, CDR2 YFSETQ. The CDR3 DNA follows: TGCGCCAGCAGCTTGGCCTTGGGACTAACCTACGAGCAGTACTTC. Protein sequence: CASSLALGLTYEQYF.

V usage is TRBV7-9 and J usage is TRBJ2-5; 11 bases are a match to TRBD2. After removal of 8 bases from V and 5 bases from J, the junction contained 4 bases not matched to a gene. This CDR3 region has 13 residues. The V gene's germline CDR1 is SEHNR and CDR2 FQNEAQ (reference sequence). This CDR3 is CASVAGGSETQYF. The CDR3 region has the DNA TGTGCCAGCGTAGCGGGGGGGTCGGAGACCCAGTACTTC.

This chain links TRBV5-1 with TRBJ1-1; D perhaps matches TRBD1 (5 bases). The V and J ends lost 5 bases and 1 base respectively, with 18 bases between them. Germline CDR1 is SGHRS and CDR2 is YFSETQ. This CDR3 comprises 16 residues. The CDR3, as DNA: TGCGCCAGCAGTTGGGACCTGGTGGGACCGAACACTGAAGCTTTCTTT. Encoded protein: CASSWDLVGPNTEAFF.

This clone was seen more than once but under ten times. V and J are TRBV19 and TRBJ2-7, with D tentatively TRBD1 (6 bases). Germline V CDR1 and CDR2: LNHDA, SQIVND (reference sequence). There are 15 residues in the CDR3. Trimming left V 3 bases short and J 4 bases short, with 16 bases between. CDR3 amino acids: CASSIYGRGAYEQYF. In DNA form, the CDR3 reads TGTGCCAGTAGTATTTACGGCAGGGGAGCTTACGAGCAGTACTTC.

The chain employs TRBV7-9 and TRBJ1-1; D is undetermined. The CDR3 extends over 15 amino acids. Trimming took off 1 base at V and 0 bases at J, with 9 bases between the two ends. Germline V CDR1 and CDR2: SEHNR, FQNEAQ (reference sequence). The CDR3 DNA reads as TGTGCCAGCAGCTTAGGAACCCTAATGAACACTGAAGCTTTCTTT. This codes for CASSLGTLMNTEAFF.